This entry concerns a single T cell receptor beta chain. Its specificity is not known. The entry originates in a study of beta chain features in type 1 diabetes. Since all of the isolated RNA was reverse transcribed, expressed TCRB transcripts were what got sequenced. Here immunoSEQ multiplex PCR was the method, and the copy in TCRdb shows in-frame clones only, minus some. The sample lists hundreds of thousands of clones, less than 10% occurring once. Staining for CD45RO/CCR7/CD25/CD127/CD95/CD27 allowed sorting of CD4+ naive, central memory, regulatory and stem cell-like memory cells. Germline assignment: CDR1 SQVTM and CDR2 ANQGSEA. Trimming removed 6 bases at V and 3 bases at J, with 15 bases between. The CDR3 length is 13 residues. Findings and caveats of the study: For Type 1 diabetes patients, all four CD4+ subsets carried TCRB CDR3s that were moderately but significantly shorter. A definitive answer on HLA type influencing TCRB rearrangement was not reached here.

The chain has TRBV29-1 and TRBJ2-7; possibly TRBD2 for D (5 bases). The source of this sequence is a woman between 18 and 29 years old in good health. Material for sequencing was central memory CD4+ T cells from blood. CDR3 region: CSVKGAAFYEQYF. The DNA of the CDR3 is TGCAGCGTGAAGGGAGCAGCCTTCTACGAGCAGTACTTC.